The clone carrying this TCR beta chain was picked up many times. These data are taken from a study of neurological immune-mediated disorders. With 10-nucleotide random UMIs included, cDNA was synthesized by 5'RACE. TCRdb reprocessed the 5' RACE reads via MiXCR and lists one record per CDR3 protein. This sample has under 20,000 distinct CDR3 sequences, with roughly 15% found just once. The sample taken for sequencing was PBMCs. The origin of this receptor is a man aged 55 to 70 with HTLV-1-associated myelopathy (HAM/TSP).

This CDR3 reads CASSPYWGTKNIQYF. In DNA form, the CDR3 reads TGTGCCAGCTCACCATATTGGGGGACCAAAAACATTCAGTACTTC. The J gene is TRBJ2-4, the V gene TRBV18; D is perhaps TRBD1 or TRBD2 (5 bases each). Germline-derived CDR1 and CDR2 are KGHSH and LQKENI. Trimming left V 2 bases short and J 2 bases short, with 10 bases between. The length of the CDR3 is 15 residues.